The 28 T cell receptor beta chains reported below all come from one sample, sequenced in a study of blood T cell repertoires in COVID-19. TCRdb's table, derived via immunoSEQ multiplex PCR, lists solely in-frame clones and lacks some. The sample carries about 250,000 clones, 86% recorded once. Input material: PBMCs or T cells enriched from blood (not recorded which). The receptors derive from a man in his forties who had recovered from COVID-19.

J is TRBJ2-5 and V is TRBV10-3, with D perhaps TRBD1 (6 bases). CDR3 length: 15 amino acids. Trimming took off 4 bases at V and 2 bases at J, with 14 bases between the two ends. Germline V gene sequence: CDR1 ENHRY, CDR2 SYGVKD. The CDR3 nucleotides read TGTGCCATCAGTGTTGCCCCGGACAGTCAAGAGACCCAGTACTTC. Protein sequence: CAISVAPDSQETQYF.

The rearrangement links TRBV7-9 to TRBJ2-5; 9 nucleotides line up with TRBD1. The CDR3 totals 14 residues. The germline V gene encodes CDR1 SEHNR and CDR2 FQNEAQ (reference sequence). Trimming removed 5 bases from V and 5 bases from J; junction bases left unmatched: 6. The CDR3 loop reads CASSRDRAEETQYF. As DNA, the CDR3 is TGTGCCAGCAGCCGGGACAGGGCGGAGGAGACCCAGTACTTC.

The genes are TRBV2 and TRBJ2-3, with 11 positions matching TRBD2. The CDR3 sequence is 14 residues long. Germline CDR1 SNHLY, CDR2 FYNNEI. Germline trimming cut 8 bases from V and 6 bases from J; bases unmatched to any gene: 7. CDR3 loop: CASVAGGPGDTQYF. The CDR3 region has the DNA TGTGCCAGCGTAGCGGGAGGGCCCGGGGATACGCAGTATTTT.

The chain links TRBV10-3 to TRBJ2-1; TRBD2 aligns across 14 bases. The germline V gene encodes CDR1 ENHRY and CDR2 SYGVKD. The J segment lost 9 bases and the V segment lost 5 bases, leaving 6 bases of the junction unmatched. This CDR3 spans 15 amino acids. CDR3 sequence (DNA): TGTGCCATCAGTCCGGGACTAGCGGGAGTCAGTGAGCAGTTCTTC. Amino acids: CAISPGLAGVSEQFF.

Only one count was recorded for this clone. The genes are TRBV18 and TRBJ1-2, with 7 bases matching TRBD1. Germline CDR1 is KGHSH and CDR2 is LQKENI. V was pared by 9 bases and J by 1 base, with 8 bases of the junction left unmatched. The CDR3 loop spans 14 amino acids. The CDR3 DNA is TGTGCCAGTCACAATCGACAGGGTAACTATGGCTACACCTTC. Its protein product is CASHNRQGNYGYTF.

CDR3: CASSIGIFYGYTF. In DNA form, the CDR3 reads TGTGCCAGTAGTATCGGGATCTTCTATGGCTACACCTTC. The V gene is TRBV19, the J gene TRBJ1-2, with D uncertain. Germline V gene data show CDR1 as LNHDA and CDR2 as SQIVND (reference sequence). The ends were cut back, 3 bases at V and 4 bases at J, with 9 bases in the middle. The CDR3 length is 13 residues. The entire variable domain, with the rest obtained from reference TRBV19 and TRBJ1-2, is as follows: DGGITQSPKYLFRKEGQNVTLSCEQNLNHDAMYWYRQDPGQGLRLIYYSQIVNDFQKGDIAEGYSVSREKKESFPLTVTSAQKNPTAFYLCASSIGIFYGYTFGSGTRLTVV.

V is TRBV6-2 or TRBV6-3 and J is TRBJ2-2, with a weak D call TRBD1 (6 bases). CDR1 is MNHEY and CDR2 is SVGEGT in the germline V gene. This CDR3 comprises 14 residues. V was cut by 2 bases and J by 5 bases, with 9 bases left in between. This chain's CDR3 is CASSYEQGTGELFF. CDR3 sequence (DNA): TGTGCCAGCAGTTACGAACAGGGAACCGGGGAGCTGTTTTTT.

The rearrangement links TRBV7-8 to TRBJ1-1, with TRBD1 identical over 10 bases. CDR1 and CDR2 from the germline V gene are SGHVS and FQNEAQ. The CDR3 contains 15 residues. The ends lost 2 bases at V and 4 bases at J; junction bases unmatched: 4. The CDR3: CASSLWTGGITEAFF. The CDR3 DNA reads TGTGCCAGCAGCTTATGGACAGGGGGGATCACTGAAGCTTTCTTT.

This chain connects TRBV6-7 to TRBJ1-2, with 11 bases fitting TRBD1. TRBV6-7 is an open reading frame, and its role is uncertain. The CDR3 is 15 amino acids. V dropped 2 bases and J dropped 8; count of bases not matched to a gene: 7. As DNA, the CDR3 is TGTGCCAGCAGTTACCCGGGACAGGGGGTAGTGGGCTACACCTTC. Its protein product is CASSYPGQGVVGYTF.

V is TRBV29-1 and J is TRBJ2-1; 10 nucleotides line up with TRBD2. V shed 5 bases and J 6 bases; nucleotides not matched to a gene: 4. This CDR3 is built from 13 residues. Germline V gene data show CDR1 as SQVTM and CDR2 as ANQGSEA. CDR3 nucleotide sequence: TGCAGCGTTAGACTAGCGGGCCCCAATGAGCAGTTCTTC. Protein product: CSVRLAGPNEQFF.

The table lists this clone with a count of one. The V call is TRBV4-3, the J call TRBJ2-2; D possibly corresponds to TRBD1 (6 bases). CDR1 is LGHNA, CDR2 YSLEER, per germline. Trimming pared 2 bases from V and 4 bases from J, leaving 11 bases between. CDR3 length: 15 amino acids. The CDR3 region has the DNA TGCGCCAGCAGCCAATCAGGGGCGGGCACCGGGGAGCTGTTTTTT. Its protein is CASSQSGAGTGELFF.

The V call is TRBV11-2, the J call TRBJ2-7; D might be TRBD2 (6 bases). CDR3 length: 16 residues. Germline V CDR1 and CDR2: SGHAT, FQNNGV. Trimming stripped 5 bases from V and 3 bases from J, with 20 bases between. The chain's CDR3 is CASSHAFSRRDYEQYF. CDR3 in DNA: TGTGCCAGCAGCCACGCCTTCTCCCGGCGGGACTACGAGCAGTACTTC.

V gene TRBV14 combines with J gene TRBJ1-2, with 7 positions matching TRBD1. The CDR3 is 14 residues long. The germline V gene encodes CDR1 SGHDN and CDR2 FVKESK. V was pared by 0 bases and J by 6 bases, with 4 bases of the junction left unmatched. The CDR3 protein is CASSQDRGIDGYTF. In nucleotides, the CDR3 is TGTGCCAGCAGCCAAGACAGGGGGATCGATGGCTACACCTTC.

This clone was counted between two and nine times. The V and J genes are TRBV2 and TRBJ1-1; no definite D call. Germline CDR1 and CDR2: SNHLY and FYNNEI. This CDR3 region has 15 residues. V was clipped by 1 base and J by 5 bases, with 14 bases between them. CDR3 amino acids: CASSEGRAGGTEAFF. The CDR3 DNA follows: TGTGCCAGCAGTGAAGGAAGGGCAGGAGGTACTGAAGCTTTCTTT. Full variable domain (missing parts from reference TRBV2 and TRBJ1-1): EPEVTQTPSHQVTQMGQEVILRCVPISNHLYFYWYRQILGQKVEFLVSFYNNEISEKSEIFDDQFSVERPDGSNFTLKIRSTKLEDSAMYFCASSEGRAGGTEAFFGQGTRLTVV.

The gene calls are TRBV14 and TRBJ1-3; D gene uncertain. V lost 4 bases, J lost 0 bases, and 4 bases lay in between. The CDR3 is made up of 13 amino acids. CDR1 SGHDN and CDR2 FVKESK come from the germline V gene. The CDR3, as DNA: TGTGCCAGCAGCCCTTTCTCTGGAAACACCATATATTTT. Translating gives CASSPFSGNTIYF.

The chain uses TRBV4-3 and TRBJ1-5; D may be TRBD1 (5 bases). Deletions cut 4 bases from V and 6 bases from J, with 16 bases between. CDR3 length: 15 residues. Germline CDR1 is LGHNA and CDR2 is YSLEER. The CDR3 nucleotides read TGCGCCAGCAGCCCAGATCAGGGATCGGGTCAGCCCCAGCATTTT. Residues: CASSPDQGSGQPQHF.

This clone is termed medium-sized (0.01 to 0.1%). The J gene is TRBJ2-7, the V gene TRBV5-1, with D possibly matching TRBD2 (6 bases). CDR1 SGHRS and CDR2 YFSETQ come from the germline V gene. This CDR3 region has 15 residues. The germline V and J ends were trimmed by 0 bases and 3 bases, with 13 bases remaining between them. CDR3 in amino acids: CASSLERAGIYEQYF. DNA of the CDR3: TGCGCCAGCAGCTTGGAGAGGGCGGGAATCTACGAGCAGTACTTC.

The chain uses TRBV5-4 and TRBJ2-5; 13 bases map to TRBD2. CDR1 is SGHNT, CDR2 YYREEE, per germline (reference sequence). The CDR3 sequence is 15 residues long. V lost 2 bases, J lost 2 bases, and 0 bases stayed unmatched. This chain's CDR3 is CASSLLAGGQETQYF. In nucleotides, the CDR3 is TGTGCCAGCAGCTTACTAGCGGGGGGGCAAGAGACCCAGTACTTC. Supplemented by reference TRBV5-4 and TRBJ2-5, the full variable domain reads ETGVTQSPTHLIKTRGQQVTLRCSSQSGHNTVSWYQQALGQGPQFIFQYYREEENGRGNFPPRFSGLQFPNYSSELNVNALELDDSALYLCASSLLAGGQETQYFGPGTRLLVL.

The V call is TRBV7-2, the J call TRBJ2-5, with D possibly TRBD2 on 7 matching bases. Germline V gene lookup returns CDR1 SGHTA and CDR2 FQGNSA. The CDR3 is 15 residues long. V shed 5 bases and J shed 5 bases, with 18 bases lying between them. In DNA, the CDR3 is TGTGCCAGCAGCCCGAAGGGGGGGCCCTGGGAGACCCAGTACTTC. Protein: CASSPKGGPWETQYF.

The V and J genes are TRBV5-1 and TRBJ2-1, with 7 bases fitting TRBD2. In germline, CDR1 is SGHRS, CDR2 YFSETQ. V dropped 4 bases and J dropped 7; count of bases not matched to a gene: 5. The CDR3 spans 13 residues. CDR3 nucleotide sequence: TGCGCCAGCAGCACAAGTAGCGGGAATGAGCAGTTCTTC. Protein product: CASSTSSGNEQFF.

The chain employs TRBV27 and TRBJ1-1; D is possibly TRBD1 (5 bases). The V gene's germline CDR1 is MNHEY and CDR2 SMNVEV (reference sequence). The CDR3 covers 15 residues. The germline V and J ends were trimmed by 4 bases and 3 bases, with 15 bases remaining between them. DNA for the CDR3: TGTGCCAGCAGTTCCTCCCAGGGTCTTGACACTGAAGCTTTCTTT. The encoded protein is CASSSSQGLDTEAFF.

The chain recombines TRBV5-1 with TRBJ1-1, with 7 bases lining up with TRBD1. CDR1 and CDR2 (germline): SGHRS, YFSETQ. CDR3 size: 20 residues. The junction had 22 bases not matched to a gene; V was cut back by 3 bases and J by 2 bases. This CDR3 is CASSSWLAPGTEMFNTEAFF. As DNA, the CDR3 is TGCGCCAGCAGCTCCTGGCTTGCGCCCGGGACAGAAATGTTTAACACTGAAGCTTTCTTT.

In regard to this clone: The sample has other DNA sequences that encode this CDR3 too. The rearrangement uses TRBV7-2 and TRBJ2-2, with a tentative D call TRBD2 (6 bases). The CDR3 is 14 residues long. Trimming cost V 3 bases and J 3 bases, with 8 bases left between them. Per germline, CDR1 SGHTA and CDR2 FQGNSA. In DNA form, the CDR3 reads TGTGCCAGCAGCTTTAGCGGTTACACCGGGGAGCTGTTTTTT. Protein product: CASSFSGYTGELFF.

The chain couples TRBV7-2 to TRBJ2-1; perhaps TRBD2 as D (5 bases). This CDR3 region has 15 residues. The V end lost 2 bases, the J end lost 1 base, and 9 bases lay between the germline ends. Germline CDR1 reads SGHTA; CDR2 reads FQGNSA. The CDR3 spells CASSLYPGSYNEQFF. CDR3 DNA sequence: TGTGCCAGCAGCTTATACCCGGGGTCCTACAATGAGCAGTTCTTC.

J is TRBJ1-5 and V is TRBV19; 7 bases align to TRBD1. Trimming cost V 3 bases and J 4 bases; bases outside gene matches: 6. This CDR3 has 15 residues. CDR1 and CDR2 (germline): LNHDA, SQIVND (reference sequence). This CDR3 reads CASSISGQYNQPQHF. In DNA form, the CDR3 reads TGTGCCAGTAGTATTTCGGGACAGTATAATCAGCCCCAGCATTTT.

Here the CDR3 reads CASSLLGTENEKLFF. The CDR3 DNA is TGCGCCAGCAGCTTGCTCGGGACAGAAAATGAAAAACTGTTTTTT. The V gene is TRBV5-1, the J gene TRBJ1-4; 7 nucleotides match TRBD1. The CDR3 is 15 residues long. After removal of 1 base from V and 5 bases from J, the junction contained 5 bases not matched to a gene. CDR1 and CDR2 from the germline V gene are SGHRS and YFSETQ.

The V gene is TRBV7-2, the J gene TRBJ2-5; 8 positions match TRBD2. Germline lookup yields CDR1 SGHTA and CDR2 FQGNSA. This CDR3 contains 14 residues. J gave up 4 bases and V 4 bases, and 5 bases lay outside the gene matches. CDR3 sequence (DNA): TGTGCCAGCAGCTCAGGGACTAGAAGAGAGACCCAGTACTTC. Its translation: CASSSGTRRETQYF.

The genes are TRBV6-2 or TRBV6-3 and TRBJ2-7; perhaps TRBD1 as D (5 bases). This CDR3 is built from 15 residues. V lost 0 bases and J 5 bases, leaving 14 bases between the germline ends. The germline CDR1 and CDR2 sequences are MNHEY and SVGEGT. This CDR3 reads CASSYSMSGPNEQYF. The CDR3 DNA sequence: TGTGCCAGCAGTTACTCGATGTCAGGGCCCAACGAGCAGTACTTC.